This T cell receptor beta chain was recorded in a study of tumor T cells in aggressive B-cell lymphoma. The germline gives CDR1 SGHTA, CDR2 FQGTGA. V lost 5 bases and J lost 5; bases outside the gene matches: 5. This CDR3 has 14 amino acids. Here immunoSEQ multiplex PCR was the method, and the copy in TCRdb shows in-frame clones only, minus some. The sample has about 5,600 clones, 70% to 85% seen once; the top ten hold 7.4%. V is TRBV7-3 and J is TRBJ2-5, with 10 bases aligning to TRBD1. The specimen was tumor tissue. The receptor comes from an adult with diffuse large B cell lymphoma. Here the CDR3 DNA reads TGTGCCAGCAGCCAGACAGGGGGCGGTGAGACCCAGTACTTC. This gives the protein CASSQTGGGETQYF.